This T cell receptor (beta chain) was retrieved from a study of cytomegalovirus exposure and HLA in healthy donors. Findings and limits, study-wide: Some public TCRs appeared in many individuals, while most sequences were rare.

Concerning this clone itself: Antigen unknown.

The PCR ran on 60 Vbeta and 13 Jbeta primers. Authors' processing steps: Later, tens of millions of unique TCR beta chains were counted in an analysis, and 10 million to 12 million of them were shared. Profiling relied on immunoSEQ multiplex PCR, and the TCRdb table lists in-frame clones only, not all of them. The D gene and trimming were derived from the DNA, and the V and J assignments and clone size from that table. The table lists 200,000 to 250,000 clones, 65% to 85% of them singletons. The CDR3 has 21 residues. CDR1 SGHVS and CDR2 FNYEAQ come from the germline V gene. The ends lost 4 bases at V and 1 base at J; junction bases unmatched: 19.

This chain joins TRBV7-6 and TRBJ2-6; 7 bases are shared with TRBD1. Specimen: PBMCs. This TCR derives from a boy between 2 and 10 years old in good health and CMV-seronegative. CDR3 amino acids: CASSSYVGTASQKSGANVLTF. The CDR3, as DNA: TGTGCCAGCAGCTCGTACGTGGGGACAGCATCACAAAAATCTGGGGCCAACGTCCTGACTTTC.